This TCR beta chain was sequenced for a study of cytomegalovirus exposure and HLA in healthy donors. The PCR made use of 60 Vbeta and 13 Jbeta primers. The data were produced by immunoSEQ multiplex PCR, yet TCRdb's version contains in-frame clones alone and is incomplete. The sample includes 150,000 to 250,000 clones, 79% of them seen just once. Broader study findings: An analysis that came later showed most CMV-associated TCR beta chains appearing HLA-restricted. A later analysis found common viral pathogens apparently linked to several of the most significant clusters. It was reported that the classifier diagnosed cytomegalovirus status with high specificity and sensitivity in both the original and validation cohorts.

As concerns this clone: The antigen is unknown.

Germline loops: CDR1 LGHNA, CDR2 YSLEER. The CDR3 extends over 15 amino acids. The V segment lost 4 bases and the J segment 5 bases; nucleotides outside the gene matches: 6. Sequenced material: PBMCs. The sequence derives from a woman in her 30s in good health and CMV-seropositive. J is TRBJ2-1 and V is TRBV4-3; 9 bases match TRBD2. The CDR3 sequence: CASSLTRLADNEQFF. The CDR3 coding sequence is TGCGCCAGCAGCCTAACCCGACTAGCGGACAATGAGCAGTTCTTC.